This T cell receptor (beta chain) emerged from a study of T cell repertoires in cytomegalovirus infection. Study-wide context: It was the public TCR beta signatures that indicated both CMV infection and matching HLA type. Study results and caveats: HLA-C-restricted CMV clonotypes gave the most frequent clonotype in two of eight donors. Cumulative frequency (of public TCR beta family members) identified carriers of CMV plus the relevant HLA.

TCRdb fed the reads into MiXCR, producing one record per CDR3 protein. Here the sample spans under 600,000 distinct CDR3 sequences, approximately 16% being singletons. This clonotype showed up just a few times. Its antigen is unidentified. Looked up from germline, CDR1 is KGHSH and CDR2 is LQKENI. CDR3 size: 15 residues. Trimming removed 0 bases at V and 4 bases at J, with 12 bases between. The specimen was CD8+ T cells from PBMCs. The genes are TRBV18 and TRBJ1-2, with a tentative D call TRBD1 (5 bases). The receptor was derived from a human donor in good health (CMV status not recorded). Some clones in this sample may be carry-over from other donors' samples. CDR3 DNA: TGTGCCAGCTCACCACCCGCCAGGGAGACCTATGGCTACACCTTC. Translated, it gives CASSPPARETYGYTF.